This passage covers 26 T cell receptor beta chains from one sample sequenced in a study of OX40 agonist ivuxolimab in advanced cancers. The assay was immunoSEQ multiplex PCR, and TCRdb's table has in-frame clones only and misses some. The top ten hold 0.45% to 0.6% of the sample, which has around 44,000 clones, about 89% seen once. Source: CD4+ or CD8+ T cells sorted from blood, taken in a trial of the OX40 agonist ivuxolimab. The receptor source for this set is an adult with an advanced solid tumor such as melanoma, head and neck, liver or kidney cancer.

This chain links TRBV7-6 with TRBJ2-3; 7 nucleotides agree with TRBD1. The CDR3 consists of 15 residues. CDR1 SGHVS and CDR2 FNYEAQ come from the germline V gene. J was trimmed by 4 bases and V by 2 bases; bases with no gene match: 6. The CDR3 region is CASSLLGGEADTQYF. As DNA, the CDR3 is TGTGCCAGCAGCTTATTAGGGGGCGAAGCAGATACGCAGTATTTT.

The chain employs TRBV2 and TRBJ2-1; 8 bases align to TRBD2. With 11 bases clipped from V and 1 base from J, the junction kept 7 bases outside the gene matches. This CDR3 is 14 amino acids long. Germline lookup yields CDR1 SNHLY and CDR2 FYNNEI. The CDR3 region has the DNA TGTGCCTTGAGCGGGGGAGCTTCCTACAATGAGCAGTTCTTC. Its translation is CALSGGASYNEQFF.

The count of this clone is one. This chain joins TRBV12-5 and TRBJ1-1; D possibly corresponds to TRBD1 (5 bases). Germline-derived CDR1 and CDR2 are LGHNT and FRNRAP. V lost 9 bases and J lost 4, with 9 bases in between. The CDR3 contains 11 residues. CDR3 coding DNA: TGTGCTAGCAGGGATAGCACTGAAGCTTTCTTT. This codes for CASRDSTEAFF.

The chain combines TRBV7-9 with TRBJ2-3; D call uncertain. The CDR3 runs 14 residues. V lost 1 base and J 0 bases, leaving 5 bases between the germline ends. Germline loops: CDR1 SEHNR, CDR2 FQNEAQ (reference sequence). CDR3 nucleotide sequence: TGTGCCAGCAGCTTAGGGTACAGCACAGATACGCAGTATTTT. Its translation: CASSLGYSTDTQYF.

The chain combines TRBV2 with TRBJ2-1, with no clear D. The V end was cut by 10 bases, the J end by 4 bases, with 8 bases between. Germline V gene sequence: CDR1 SNHLY, CDR2 FYNNEI. CDR3 size: 11 residues. DNA for the CDR3: TGTGCCACCACAGAATACAATGAGCAGTTCTTC. It is translated as CATTEYNEQFF.

This clone was observed a handful of times. The chain joins TRBV19 to TRBJ2-7; tentatively, D is TRBD2 (6 bases). The V and J ends lost 6 bases and 0 bases respectively, with 15 bases between them. CDR1 LNHDA and CDR2 SQIVND come from the germline V gene (reference sequence). The CDR3 runs to 15 residues. The CDR3 region is CASSYGRTSSYEQYF. CDR3 nucleotides: TGTGCCAGTAGCTATGGGAGGACAAGCTCCTACGAGCAGTACTTC.

The chain employs TRBV7-6 and TRBJ2-7; D remains ambiguous. The CDR3 consists of 13 residues. Per germline, CDR1 SGHVS and CDR2 FNYEAQ. V gave up 5 bases and J gave up 3 bases, with 11 bases separating them. Here the CDR3 reads CASSVGRYYEQYF. The CDR3 DNA follows: TGTGCCAGCAGCGTAGGACGTTACTACGAGCAGTACTTC.

This rearrangement joins TRBV6-1 to TRBJ2-1; 13 bases agree with TRBD2. V was pared by 4 bases and J by 5 bases, with 5 bases of the junction left unmatched. Germline V CDR1 and CDR2: MNHNS, SASEGT. CDR3 length: 16 amino acids. DNA of the CDR3: TGTGCCAGCAGTGGACTAGCGGGGGGAACGCACAATGAGCAGTTCTTC. Translating gives CASSGLAGGTHNEQFF.

This chain joins TRBV5-8 and TRBJ1-4; tentatively, D is TRBD1 (6 bases). Looked up from germline, CDR1 is SGHTS and CDR2 is YDEGEE. With 3 bases removed from V and 0 bases from J, the gap between germline ends came to 9 bases. The length of the CDR3 is 15 residues. Written as DNA, the CDR3 is TGTGCCAGCAGCTGGGCAGGGGCAACTAATGAAAAACTGTTTTTT. Protein sequence: CASSWAGATNEKLFF.

The chain carries TRBV21-1 and TRBJ1-2. TRBV21-1 is assigned pseudogene status. The CDR3 covers 14 residues. The chain's CDR3 is CASSKVRQVYGYTF. In DNA form, the CDR3 reads TGTGCCAGCAGCAAAGTTAGGCAAGTCTATGGCTACACCTTC.

V usage is TRBV5-1 and J usage is TRBJ2-3; the match to TRBD2 covers 11 bases. The junction had 7 bases not matched to a gene; V was cut back by 4 bases and J by 0 bases. Germline V gene sequence: CDR1 SGHRS, CDR2 YFSETQ. This CDR3 comprises 17 residues. The DNA of the CDR3 is TGCGCCAGCAGCCCAACGACTAGCGGGGACAGCACAGATACGCAGTATTTT. Residues: CASSPTTSGDSTDTQYF.

Of note for this clone: The junction does not match germline at one end; this may be a read error. V is TRBV7-7 and J is TRBJ2-1, with a tentative D call TRBD2 (6 bases). Germline V gene sequence: CDR1 SSHAT, CDR2 FNYEAQ (reference sequence). This CDR3 is 15 amino acids long. The CDR3 nucleotides are TGTGCTAGCAGTCAACGAGCGGGTCCGGGGGAGGAGCAGTTCTTC. Its translation is CASSQRAGPGEEQFF.

The genes are TRBV4-1 and TRBJ1-5, with D possibly TRBD1 on 5 matching bases. CDR3 length equals 14 residues. V lost 3 bases, J lost 3 bases, and 9 bases lay in between. CDR1 MGHRA and CDR2 YSYEKL come from the germline V gene. The CDR3, as DNA: TGCGCCAGCAGCCAGGGGACGAACAATCAGCCCCAGCATTTT. Translating it yields CASSQGTNNQPQHF.

This clone appeared once. The chain combines TRBV19 with TRBJ1-2; 11 bases match TRBD1. Germline V gene lookup returns CDR1 LNHDA and CDR2 SQIVND (reference sequence). V was clipped by 5 bases and J by 7 bases; unmatched bases: 6. The CDR3 length is 14 residues. In DNA form, the CDR3 reads TGTGCCAGTAGTTTCGGACAGGGGGCTGTTGGCTACACCTTC. Translating gives CASSFGQGAVGYTF.

The CDR3 DNA sequence: TGTGCCAGCAGCCCAGGACAGGGCACCTACAATGAGCAGTTCTTC. This codes for CASSPGQGTYNEQFF. The rearrangement links TRBV9 to TRBJ2-1; 8 bases agree with TRBD1. The germline CDR1 and CDR2 sequences are SGDLS and YYNGEE. Unmatched junction bases numbered 5, after V lost 4 bases and J lost 2 bases. This CDR3 has 15 residues.

V gene TRBV2 combines with J gene TRBJ1-4, with no clear D. Germline-derived CDR1 and CDR2 are SNHLY and FYNNEI. The CDR3 is 13 residues long. V was cut by 5 bases and J by 0 bases, with 4 bases left in between. In nucleotides, the CDR3 is TGTGCCAGCAGTAGCGCAACTAATGAAAAACTGTTTTTT. It is translated as CASSSATNEKLFF.

The V and J genes are TRBV29-1 and TRBJ2-1; D is perhaps TRBD2 (6 bases). Deletions cut 4 bases from V and 4 bases from J, with 11 bases between. The CDR3 contains 13 residues. Per germline, CDR1 SQVTM and CDR2 ANQGSEA. CDR3 coding DNA: TGCAGCGTTGCCGGAGGGGTGTACAATGAGCAGTTCTTC. This gives the protein CSVAGGVYNEQFF.

The chain links TRBV7-8 to TRBJ2-1, with 12 bases identical to TRBD1. Looked up from germline, CDR1 is SGHVS and CDR2 is FQNEAQ. The CDR3 is 15 amino acids. The V segment lost 5 bases and the J segment 8 bases; nucleotides outside the gene matches: 7. CDR3 sequence reads: CASSTPGTGGYEQFF. For the CDR3, the DNA is TGTGCCAGCAGCACCCCTGGGACAGGGGGCTATGAGCAGTTCTTC.

V usage is TRBV6-1 and J usage is TRBJ1-5; unclear D gene. With 2 bases removed from V and 3 bases from J, the gap between germline ends came to 8 bases. Germline V gene data show CDR1 as MNHNS and CDR2 as SASEGT. This CDR3 comprises 14 residues. The DNA of the CDR3 is TGTGCCAGCAGTGAATCACAGTTCAATCAGCCCCAGCATTTT. Translated, it gives CASSESQFNQPQHF.

This clone came up a few times. V usage is TRBV5-6 and J usage is TRBJ1-3; D gene uncertain. This CDR3 spans 15 amino acids. Trimming stripped 4 bases from V and 0 bases from J, with 11 bases between. Germline V gene lookup returns CDR1 SGHDT and CDR2 YYEEEE. The CDR3 nucleotides are TGTGCCAGCAGCCCCGCGGGGAGCTCTGGAAACACCATATATTTT. Translation gives CASSPAGSSGNTIYF.

The chain carries TRBV11-1 and TRBJ2-2; TRBD2 matches at 11 bases. The V gene end was trimmed by 8 bases and the J gene end by 7 bases; junction bases not matched to a gene: 6. The CDR3 consists of 14 residues. CDR1 SGHAT and CDR2 FQDESV come from the germline V gene (reference sequence). The CDR3 nucleotides read TGTGCCAGCTCGACTAGCGGGGTGGACGGGGAGCTGTTTTTT. It translates to CASSTSGVDGELFF. Full variable domain (remainder filled in from reference TRBV11-1 and TRBJ2-2): EAEVAQSPRYKITEKSQAVAFWCDPISGHATLYWYRQILGQGPELLVQFQDESVVDDSQLPKDRFSAERLKGVDSTLKIQPAELGDSAMYLCASSTSGVDGELFFGEGSRLTVL.

This chain joins TRBV5-4 and TRBJ2-7, with 7 bases aligning to TRBD1. The CDR3 is made up of 16 amino acids. Germline values: CDR1 SGHNT, CDR2 YYREEE (reference sequence). After removal of 0 bases from V and 0 bases from J, the junction contained 6 bases not matched to a gene. In DNA, the CDR3 is TGTGCCAGCAGCTTGGGGACAGGACCTACCTCCTACGAGCAGTACTTC. Amino acid sequence: CASSLGTGPTSYEQYF.

The J gene is TRBJ2-7, the V gene TRBV7-2, with TRBD2 matching 8 bases. Unmatched junction bases numbered 10, after V lost 2 bases and J lost 7 bases. CDR3 length: 15 amino acids. The V gene's germline CDR1 is SGHTA and CDR2 FQGNSA. CDR3: CASSLTLASGGEQYF. The CDR3 nucleotides read TGTGCCAGCAGCTTAACCCTAGCGTCGGGGGGGGAGCAGTACTTC.

This chain uses TRBV11-3 with TRBJ1-2, with TRBD1 matching over 9 bases. This CDR3 is built from 15 residues. Germline V gene sequence: CDR1 SGHNT, CDR2 YENEEA. The V and J ends lost 5 bases and 1 base, in that order; junction bases with no gene match: 5. The CDR3 here is CASSRRTGDNYGYTF. CDR3 nucleotide sequence: TGTGCCAGCAGCCGACGGACAGGGGATAACTATGGCTACACCTTC.

The V gene is TRBV4-2, the J gene TRBJ1-5; D might be TRBD1 (5 bases). Per germline, CDR1 LGHNA and CDR2 YNFKEQ. V was trimmed by 0 bases and J by 8 bases, leaving 14 bases between them. The CDR3 length is 15 residues. Here the CDR3 DNA reads TGTGCCAGCAGCCAAGACCAGGGTTTTGTTGAGCCCCAGCATTTT. Its protein product is CASSQDQGFVEPQHF.

This chain connects TRBV7-8 to TRBJ2-7, with unresolved D. V lost 1 base and J lost 1, with 14 bases in between. Germline lookup yields CDR1 SGHVS and CDR2 FQNEAQ. The CDR3 runs to 16 residues. The CDR3 region is CASSLDGNLVSYEQYF. Written as DNA, the CDR3 is TGTGCCAGCAGCTTAGATGGGAATTTGGTGTCCTACGAGCAGTACTTC.